The 14 T cell receptor beta chains listed next were all sequenced from one sample in a study of shared clonotypes between healthy human individuals. Measured with immunoSEQ multiplex PCR; TCRdb has only the in-frame clones, and not every one. This table has 2 million to 3 million clones, around nine tenths appearing once. Specimen: naive CD4+ T cells sorted from blood. Subset given: CD45RA+ positively selected. The origin of the receptors is a man younger than 30 in good health.

V gene TRBV9 combines with J gene TRBJ1-5; 7 bases are a match to TRBD1. The CDR3 length is 15 residues. CDR1 SGDLS and CDR2 YYNGEE come from the germline V gene. J lost 6 bases, V lost 1 base, and 7 bases had no gene match. CDR3: CASSVSTGRGQPQHF. In DNA, the CDR3 is TGTGCCAGCAGCGTATCGACAGGGAGGGGTCAGCCCCAGCATTTT.

This rearrangement joins TRBV19 to TRBJ1-2; D gene ambiguous. The CDR3 extends over 13 amino acids. The germline CDR1 and CDR2 sequences are LNHDA and SQIVND (reference sequence). V was clipped by 10 bases and J by 5 bases, with 17 bases between them. CDR3 sequence reads: CATNGAAQYGYTF. For the CDR3, the DNA is TGTGCCACCAATGGAGCTGCCCAATATGGCTACACCTTC.

A note on this clone: The same CDR3 also results from other DNA sequences found in this sample. The chain is built from TRBV27 and TRBJ2-7, with D perhaps matching TRBD1 (5 bases). Trimming took off 5 bases at V and 4 bases at J, with 9 bases between the two ends. CDR3 length equals 12 residues. Germline CDR1 and CDR2: MNHEY and SMNVEV (reference sequence). The CDR3 nucleotides read TGTGCCAGCAGTCCCCAGGGTTACGAGCAGTACTTC. Protein sequence: CASSPQGYEQYF.

This chain uses TRBV7-8 with TRBJ2-3; D unresolved. Germline V gives CDR1 SGHVS, CDR2 FQNEAQ. Trimming pared 6 bases from V and 2 bases from J, leaving 15 bases between. This CDR3 comprises 15 residues. The chain's CDR3 is CASRLNLQLTDTQYF. CDR3 bases: TGTGCCAGCAGACTAAACCTACAGCTCACAGATACGCAGTATTTT.

The chain links TRBV6-5 to TRBJ2-5, with D possibly being TRBD1 (6 bases). This CDR3 spans 13 amino acids. The V end lost 2 bases, the J end lost 4 bases, and 8 bases lay between the germline ends. Germline-derived CDR1 and CDR2 are MNHEY and SVGAGI. This chain's CDR3 is CASSYPGVETQYF. CDR3 nucleotides: TGTGCCAGCAGTTACCCAGGGGTAGAGACCCAGTACTTC.

This chain connects TRBV18 to TRBJ2-4, with a tentative D call TRBD2 (5 bases). The CDR3 contains 15 residues. V lost 6 bases to trimming and J lost 0 bases, with 12 bases between them. Germline V lookup: CDR1 KGHSH, CDR2 LQKENI. This CDR3 reads CASSPPGSAKNIQYF. DNA for the CDR3: TGTGCCAGCTCTCCTCCGGGATCAGCCAAAAACATTCAGTACTTC.

The chain employs TRBV5-1 and TRBJ2-2, with TRBD2 matching over 10 bases. The CDR3 spans 18 residues. Germline trimming cut 4 bases from V and 0 bases from J; bases unmatched to any gene: 9. Per germline, CDR1 SGHRS and CDR2 YFSETQ. CDR3 protein: CASSPRTSGATNTGELFF. For the CDR3, the DNA is TGCGCCAGCAGCCCCAGGACTAGCGGTGCGACGAACACCGGGGAGCTGTTTTTT.

The chain is built from TRBV10-3 and TRBJ2-2, with 9 bases aligning to TRBD1. Germline V CDR1 and CDR2: ENHRY, SYGVKD. This CDR3 is 15 amino acids long. J gave up 7 bases and V 6 bases, and 9 bases lay outside the gene matches. In DNA form, the CDR3 reads TGTGCCATCAGAACCGGGACAGGGCAAAGCGGGGAGCTGTTTTTT. It codes for CAIRTGTGQSGELFF.

This sequence joins TRBV5-1 and TRBJ2-3; TRBD2 matches at 10 bases. The V segment lost 4 bases and the J segment 1 base; nucleotides outside the gene matches: 6. CDR1 and CDR2 (germline): SGHRS, YFSETQ. This CDR3 contains 16 residues. The CDR3 protein is CASSITGTSGTDTQYF. The DNA of the CDR3 is TGCGCCAGCAGCATTACCGGGACTAGCGGCACAGATACGCAGTATTTT.

V gene TRBV7-9 combines with J gene TRBJ1-1; perhaps TRBD1 as D (5 bases). This CDR3 is 15 amino acids long. V was shortened by 1 base and J by 4 bases, with 13 bases between the two germline ends. Germline CDR1 SEHNR, CDR2 FQNEAQ (reference sequence). Here the CDR3 reads CASSLEVGPGTEAFF. The CDR3 DNA follows: TGTGCCAGCAGCTTAGAGGTGGGGCCGGGCACTGAAGCTTTCTTT. Filled out from reference TRBV7-9 and TRBJ1-1, the complete variable domain reads DTGVSQNPRHKITKRGQNVTFRCDPISEHNRLYWYRQTLGQGPEFLTYFQNEAQLEKSRLLSDRFSAERPKGSFSTLEIQRTEQGDSAMYLCASSLEVGPGTEAFFGQGTRLTVV.

In the case of this clone: The junction departs from the called germline gene at one end, perhaps through a read error. The rearrangement links TRBV6-1 to TRBJ1-5; possibly TRBD1 for D (6 bases). This CDR3 contains 14 residues. Germline CDR1 and CDR2: MNHNS and SASEGT. The CDR3 here is CAISGGGGNQPQHF. CDR3 coding DNA: TGTGCCATCAGTGGAGGGGGAGGCAATCAGCCCCAGCATTTT.

This clone was seen more than once but under ten times. V and J are TRBV7-9 and TRBJ1-2, with 7 bases fitting TRBD1. Germline V gene sequence: CDR1 SEHNR, CDR2 FQNEAQ (reference sequence). With V trimmed by 5 bases and J by 6 bases, 9 bases remained unmatched. CDR3 length equals 14 residues. In DNA, the CDR3 is TGTGCCAGCAGCACACCGGGACAGACTAATGGCTACACCTTC. Amino acids: CASSTPGQTNGYTF. The entire variable domain, with the rest obtained from reference TRBV7-9 and TRBJ1-2, is as follows: DTGVSQNPRHKITKRGQNVTFRCDPISEHNRLYWYRQTLGQGPEFLTYFQNEAQLEKSRLLSDRFSAERPKGSFSTLEIQRTEQGDSAMYLCASSTPGQTNGYTFGSGTRLTVV.

This chain links TRBV7-2 with TRBJ1-5; D is possibly TRBD1 (5 bases). Germline CDR1 and CDR2: SGHTA and FQGNSA. This CDR3 spans 13 amino acids. The V gene lost 1 base and the J gene lost 6 bases, with 7 bases spanning the gap. In nucleotides, the CDR3 is TGTGCCAGCAGCTTAGTGGGGGGTCAGCCCCAGCATTTT. This sequence encodes CASSLVGGQPQHF.

The DNA of the CDR3 is TGTGCCAGCAGAATAGGGGCATCGTACGAGCAGTACTTC. Amino acid sequence: CASRIGASYEQYF. This chain joins TRBV6-5 and TRBJ2-7; D might be TRBD1 (5 bases). The CDR3 runs 13 residues. Germline V gives CDR1 MNHEY, CDR2 SVGAGI. With 6 bases removed from V and 4 bases from J, the gap between germline ends came to 13 bases.